Shown below are 3 T cell receptor beta chains from a single sample sequenced in a study of blood T cell repertoires in COVID-19. Using immunoSEQ multiplex PCR, the repertoire was profiled, and TCRdb retains in-frame clones only, with some absent. The sample consists of some 260,000 clones, around nine tenths of them appearing once. What was sequenced was PBMCs or T cells enriched from blood (not recorded which). These TCRs come from a woman aged 18-35 years who had recovered from COVID-19.

J is TRBJ1-4 and V is TRBV3-1 (or the pseudogene TRBV3-2); D unclear. The CDR3 totals 15 residues. Deletions cut 0 bases from V and 10 bases from J, with 15 bases between. CDR1 is LGHDT and CDR2 is YNNKEL in the germline V gene (reference sequence). The CDR3 protein is CASSQDFGSYRKLFF. The DNA for the CDR3 is TGTGCCAGCAGCCAAGATTTCGGATCTTACAGAAAACTGTTTTTT.

The chain is built from TRBV4-1 and TRBJ1-2, with D possibly being TRBD1 (6 bases). The CDR3 covers 14 residues. The V end lost 0 bases, the J end lost 7 bases, and 12 bases lay between the germline ends. Germline assignment: CDR1 MGHRA and CDR2 YSYEKL. The CDR3 loop is CASSQDRGGLGYTF. The CDR3 bases are TGCGCCAGCAGCCAAGATCGCGGGGGGCTTGGCTACACCTTC.

The chain employs TRBV4-2 and TRBJ1-6; unclear D gene. CDR3 size: 16 residues. The germline gives CDR1 LGHNA, CDR2 YNFKEQ. Trimming removed 3 bases at V and 6 bases at J, with 15 bases between. CDR3 amino acids: CASSQSIGGLNSPLHF. CDR3 bases: TGTGCCAGCAGCCAGTCGATTGGAGGACTTAATTCACCCCTCCACTTT.